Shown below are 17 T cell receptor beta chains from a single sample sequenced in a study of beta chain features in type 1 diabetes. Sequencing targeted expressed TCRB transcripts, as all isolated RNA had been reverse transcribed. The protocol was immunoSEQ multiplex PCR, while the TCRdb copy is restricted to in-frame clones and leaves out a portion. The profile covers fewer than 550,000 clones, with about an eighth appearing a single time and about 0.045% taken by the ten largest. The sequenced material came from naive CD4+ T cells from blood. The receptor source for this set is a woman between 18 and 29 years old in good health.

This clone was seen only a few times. CDR3 amino acids: CSVDLILTGRQGETQYF. In DNA, the CDR3 is TGCAGCGTTGATCTCATCCTCACGGGGCGACAGGGAGAGACCCAGTACTTC. This chain joins TRBV29-1 and TRBJ2-5; 7 bases align to TRBD1. Germline V CDR1 and CDR2: SQVTM, ANQGSEA. The CDR3 is 17 residues long. The V segment lost 3 bases and the J segment 4 bases; nucleotides outside the gene matches: 17.

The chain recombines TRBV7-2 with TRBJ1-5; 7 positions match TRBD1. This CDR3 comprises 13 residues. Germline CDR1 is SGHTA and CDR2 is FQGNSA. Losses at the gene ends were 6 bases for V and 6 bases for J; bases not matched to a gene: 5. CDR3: CASRQEGAQPQHF. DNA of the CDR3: TGTGCCAGCAGGCAAGAGGGGGCTCAGCCCCAGCATTTT. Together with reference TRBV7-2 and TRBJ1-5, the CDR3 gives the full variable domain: GAGVSQSPSNKVTEKGKDVELRCDPISGHTALYWYRQSLGQGLEFLIYFQGNSAPDKSGLPSDRFSAERTGGSVSTLTIQRTQQEDSAVYLCASRQEGAQPQHFGDGTRLSIL.

CDR3: CASSAAGANTGELFF. CDR3 bases: TGCGCCAGCAGCGCGGCGGGAGCGAACACCGGGGAGCTGTTTTTT. This sequence joins TRBV5-1 and TRBJ2-2; TRBD2 matches 7 bases. The V and J ends lost 4 bases and 0 bases, in that order; junction bases with no gene match: 3. Germline CDR1 is SGHRS and CDR2 is YFSETQ. The CDR3 runs 15 residues.

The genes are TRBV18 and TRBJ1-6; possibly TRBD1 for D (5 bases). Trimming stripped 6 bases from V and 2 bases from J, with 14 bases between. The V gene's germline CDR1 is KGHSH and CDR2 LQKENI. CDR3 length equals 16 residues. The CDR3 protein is CASSPGHATYNSPLHF. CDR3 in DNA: TGTGCCAGCTCCCCTGGACACGCTACCTATAATTCACCCCTCCACTTT. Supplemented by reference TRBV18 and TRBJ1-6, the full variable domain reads NAGVMQNPRHLVRRRGQEARLRCSPMKGHSHVYWYRQLPEEGLKFMVYLQKENIIDESGMPKERFSAEFPKEGPSILRIQQVVRGDSAAYFCASSPGHATYNSPLHFGNGTRLTVT.

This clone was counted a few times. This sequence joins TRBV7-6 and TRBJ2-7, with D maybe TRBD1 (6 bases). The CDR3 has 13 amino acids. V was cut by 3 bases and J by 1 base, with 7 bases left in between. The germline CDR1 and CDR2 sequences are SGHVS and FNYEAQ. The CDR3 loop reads CASSFDRSYEQYF. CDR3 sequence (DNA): TGTGCCAGCAGCTTTGACAGGTCCTACGAGCAGTACTTC.

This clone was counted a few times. The CDR3, as DNA: TGCGCCAGCAGCCAAGTAGGCGGGGGTCCTAATCAGCCCCAGCATTTT. This encodes CASSQVGGGPNQPQHF. V and J are TRBV4-1 and TRBJ1-5, with D perhaps TRBD1 (5 bases). There are 16 residues in the CDR3. Germline-derived CDR1 and CDR2 are MGHRA and YSYEKL. Trimming took off 1 base at V and 4 bases at J, with 14 bases between the two ends.

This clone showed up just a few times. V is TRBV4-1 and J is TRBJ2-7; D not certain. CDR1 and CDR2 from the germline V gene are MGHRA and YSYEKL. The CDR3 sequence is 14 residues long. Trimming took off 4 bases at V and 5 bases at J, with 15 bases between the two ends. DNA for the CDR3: TGCGCCAGCAGCCGGTCGGCAGCCCAGGACGAGCAGTACTTC. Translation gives CASSRSAAQDEQYF.

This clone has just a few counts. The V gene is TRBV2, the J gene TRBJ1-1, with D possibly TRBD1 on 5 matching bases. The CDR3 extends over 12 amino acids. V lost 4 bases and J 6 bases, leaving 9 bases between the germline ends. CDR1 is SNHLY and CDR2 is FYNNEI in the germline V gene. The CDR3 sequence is CASSAEGPEAFF. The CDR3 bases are TGTGCCAGCAGTGCAGAGGGGCCTGAAGCTTTCTTT.

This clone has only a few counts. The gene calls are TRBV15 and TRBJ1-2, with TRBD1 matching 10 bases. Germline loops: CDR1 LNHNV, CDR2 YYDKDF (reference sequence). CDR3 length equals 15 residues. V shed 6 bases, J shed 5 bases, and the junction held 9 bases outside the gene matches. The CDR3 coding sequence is TGTGCCACCAGTCAAGACCGGGACAGGGGATATGGCTACACCTTC. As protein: CATSQDRDRGYGYTF. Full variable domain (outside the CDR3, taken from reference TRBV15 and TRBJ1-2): DAMVIQNPRYQVTQFGKPVTLSCSQTLNHNVMYWYQQKSSQAPKLLFHYYDKDFNNEADTPDNFQSRRPNTSFCFLDIRSPGLGDTAMYLCATSQDRDRGYGYTFGSGTRLTVV.

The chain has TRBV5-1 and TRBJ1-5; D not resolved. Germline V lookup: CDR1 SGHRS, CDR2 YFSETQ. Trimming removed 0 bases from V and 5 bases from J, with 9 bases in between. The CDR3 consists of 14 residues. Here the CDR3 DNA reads TGCGCCAGCAGCTTGGAAGGGAGGGATCAGCCCCAGCATTTT. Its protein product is CASSLEGRDQPQHF.

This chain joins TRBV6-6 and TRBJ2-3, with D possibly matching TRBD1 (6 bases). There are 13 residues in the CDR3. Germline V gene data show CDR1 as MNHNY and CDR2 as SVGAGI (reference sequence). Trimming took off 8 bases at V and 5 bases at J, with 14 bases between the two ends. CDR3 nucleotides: TGTGCCAGCGGCTTGGACAGAGTAGATACGCAGTATTTT. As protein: CASGLDRVDTQYF.

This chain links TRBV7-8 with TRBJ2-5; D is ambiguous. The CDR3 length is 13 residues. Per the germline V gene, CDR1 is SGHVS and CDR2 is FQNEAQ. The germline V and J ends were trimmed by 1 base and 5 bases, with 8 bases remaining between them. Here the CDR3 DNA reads TGTGCCAGCAGCTTAGGGCCACAGGAGACCCAGTACTTC. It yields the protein CASSLGPQETQYF.

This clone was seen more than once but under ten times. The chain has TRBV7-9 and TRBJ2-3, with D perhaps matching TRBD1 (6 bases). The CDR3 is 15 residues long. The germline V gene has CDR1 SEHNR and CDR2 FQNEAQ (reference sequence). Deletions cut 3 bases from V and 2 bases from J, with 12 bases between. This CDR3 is CASSLGDRTTDTQYF. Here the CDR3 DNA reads TGTGCCAGCAGCTTGGGCGACAGGACCACAGATACGCAGTATTTT.

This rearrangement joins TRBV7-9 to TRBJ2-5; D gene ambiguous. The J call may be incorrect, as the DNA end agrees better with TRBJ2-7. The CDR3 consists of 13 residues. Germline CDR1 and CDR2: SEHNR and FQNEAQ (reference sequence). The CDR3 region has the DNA TGTGCCAGCAGCACCCCCGGAGTCCCCGAGCAGTACTTC. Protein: CASSTPGVPEQYF.

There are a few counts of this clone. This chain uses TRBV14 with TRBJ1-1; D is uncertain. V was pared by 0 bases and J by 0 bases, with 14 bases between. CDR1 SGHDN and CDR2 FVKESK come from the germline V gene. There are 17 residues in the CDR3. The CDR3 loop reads CASSQEGLRTMNTEAFF. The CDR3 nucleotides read TGTGCCAGCAGCCAAGAGGGTTTAAGGACTATGAACACTGAAGCTTTCTTT.

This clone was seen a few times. CDR3: CASSLMTTRWETQYF. The DNA for the CDR3 is TGTGCCAGCAGCTTAATGACTACCCGATGGGAGACCCAGTACTTC. The chain employs TRBV7-2 and TRBJ2-5; perhaps TRBD2 as D (5 bases). V dropped 2 bases and J dropped 5 bases, with 15 bases sitting between them. The CDR3 length is 15 residues. Per the germline V gene, CDR1 is SGHTA and CDR2 is FQGNSA. Full variable domain (rest looked up from reference TRBV7-2 and TRBJ2-5): GAGVSQSPSNKVTEKGKDVELRCDPISGHTALYWYRQSLGQGLEFLIYFQGNSAPDKSGLPSDRFSAERTGGSVSTLTIQRTQQEDSAVYLCASSLMTTRWETQYFGPGTRLLVL.

CDR3 in DNA: TGTGCCAGCAGCCAACATCAGGGGTCAGATGGGGCCAACGTCCTGACTTTC. Protein: CASSQHQGSDGANVLTF. The chain combines TRBV4-2 with TRBJ2-6; the D gene is possibly TRBD1 (6 bases). Looked up from germline, CDR1 is LGHNA and CDR2 is YNFKEQ. CDR3 length equals 17 residues. V was shortened by 2 bases and J by 3 bases, with 14 bases between the two germline ends.